The text below deals with one TCR beta chain. Its antigen is unidentified. The repertoire was sequenced with immunoSEQ multiplex PCR; TCRdb's copy has only in-frame clones and lacks some. The sample holds about 130,000 clones, just over 90% seen once. The data are from a study of T cell responses to AZD1222 COVID-19 vaccine. From germline, CDR1 is SGHTA and CDR2 FQGNSA. The V gene lost 5 bases and the J gene lost 1 base, with 8 bases spanning the gap. This CDR3 contains 13 residues. Study conclusions and caveats: Reportedly, nearly half of unique spike TCRs recognized epitopes outside B.1.351/B.1.1.7 mutations. Repertoires were obtained solely post-peak T cell response. Donors were mostly white British, more females; clonal diversity possibly underestimated.

Specimen: peripheral blood, collected on day 0 of AZD1222 vaccination. This rearrangement joins TRBV7-2 to TRBJ1-1; no firm D call. This TCR was recovered from an adult in good health. CDR3 protein: CASSLYWNTEAFF. In DNA form, the CDR3 reads TGTGCCAGCAGCCTTTATTGGAACACTGAAGCTTTCTTT.